This T cell receptor (beta chain) was documented in a study of blood T cell repertoires in COVID-19. About the study: Both acute and convalescent COVID-19 samples were obtained from the United States, Italy and Spain.

Data came from immunoSEQ multiplex PCR; TCRdb stores just in-frame clones and leaves some out. The table includes around 120,000 clones, more than 70% detected once. The V gene lost 1 base and the J gene lost 7 bases, with 11 bases spanning the gap. The CDR3 has 14 residues. The germline V gene encodes CDR1 SEHNR and CDR2 FQNEAQ (reference sequence). This chain links TRBV7-9 with TRBJ1-5, with a weak D call TRBD1 (6 bases). The sequence was obtained from an older man with active or convalescent COVID-19. Sequencing was carried out using peripheral blood. In DNA form, the CDR3 reads TGTGCCAGCAGCTTAGGCCAGGGGACGCAGCCCCAGCATTTT. Encoded protein: CASSLGQGTQPQHF.